The 21 T cell receptor beta chains presented below share a single source sample, sequenced in a study of T cell repertoires in cytomegalovirus infection. One entry per CDR3 protein, called by TCRdb with MiXCR from the reads. The data show some 440,000 distinct CDR3 sequences, with approximately 32% seen just once and roughly 13% held by the top ten. The material sequenced was PBMCs. The receptors stem from a human donor in good health (CMV status not recorded). Some clones in this sample may be carry-over from other donors' samples.

This clonotype was seen repeatedly, ten times or more. The J gene is TRBJ1-1, the V gene TRBV7-6; no definite D call. V was clipped by 5 bases and J by 2 bases, with 21 bases between them. The CDR3 has 17 amino acids. Germline V CDR1 and CDR2: SGHVS, FNYEAQ. CDR3 nucleotide sequence: TGTGCCAGCAGCCCAGGAAATGGGTACACTTTAAACACTGAAGCTTTCTTT. This translates into CASSPGNGYTLNTEAFF.

The V gene is TRBV28, the J gene TRBJ2-7; 8 nucleotides agree with TRBD1. V was pared by 8 bases and J by 3 bases, with 15 bases of the junction left unmatched. The CDR3 is 16 residues long. From germline, CDR1 is MDHEN and CDR2 SYDVKM. CDR3 protein: CASVRGPTGPDYEQYF. The CDR3 nucleotides read TGTGCCAGCGTCAGGGGGCCCACCGGCCCCGACTACGAGCAGTACTTC.

This rearrangement joins TRBV20-1 to TRBJ1-3, with 12 bases that match TRBD1. Germline trimming cut 5 bases from V and 4 bases from J; bases unmatched to any gene: 12. CDR3 length: 17 residues. Germline assignment: CDR1 DFQATT and CDR2 SNEGSKA (reference sequence). The CDR3 DNA sequence: TGCAGTGCTCGCCGGGACAGGGGGCAGTGGACGGGAAACACCATATATTTT. This gives the protein CSARRDRGQWTGNTIYF.

V usage is TRBV4-1 and J usage is TRBJ2-1; TRBD2 matches 9 bases. Germline-derived CDR1 and CDR2 are MGHRA and YSYEKL. V lost 0 bases and J lost 0; bases outside the gene matches: 0. The CDR3 contains 16 residues. The chain's CDR3 is CASSQDSGSSYNEQFF. The CDR3 DNA is TGCGCCAGCAGCCAAGATAGCGGGAGCTCCTACAATGAGCAGTTCTTC.

The rearrangement links TRBV5-1 to TRBJ1-1, with no clear D. The length of the CDR3 is 15 residues. With 4 bases removed from V and 11 bases from J, the gap between germline ends came to 24 bases. Germline V lookup: CDR1 SGHRS, CDR2 YFSETQ. Written as DNA, the CDR3 is TGCGCCAGCAGCGCCGGCGAGACTGGGAGATCGTATGCTTTCTTT. Residues: CASSAGETGRSYAFF.

This clonotype was seen a few times. The chain links TRBV18 to TRBJ2-3; 11 positions match TRBD2. The germline V gene has CDR1 KGHSH and CDR2 LQKENI. The CDR3 loop spans 18 amino acids. V lost 5 bases to trimming and J lost 4 bases; unmatched junction nucleotides: 14. The chain's CDR3 is CASSATSRLAGRADTQYF. For the CDR3, the DNA is TGTGCCAGCTCAGCGACTTCCCGACTAGCGGGGAGGGCAGATACGCAGTATTTT.

This clonotype was found a few times. V is TRBV6-6 and J is TRBJ2-2, with 8 bases that match TRBD1. The CDR3 length is 17 residues. The trim removed 0 bases at V and 2 bases at J, leaving 5 bases unmatched. Germline V gives CDR1 MNHNY, CDR2 SVGAGI (reference sequence). This CDR3 reads CASSYSGTGLNTGELFF. The CDR3 DNA is TGTGCCAGCAGTTACTCAGGGACAGGCCTAAACACCGGGGAGCTGTTTTTT.

This clonotype has just a few counts. CDR3 loop: CASSPDSGKLFKGYTF. For the CDR3, the DNA is TGTGCCAGTAGTCCTGACAGCGGAAAACTCTTTAAGGGCTACACCTTC. This chain joins TRBV19 and TRBJ1-2; TRBD1 is a possible D gene (5 bases). Germline V gene sequence: CDR1 LNHDA, CDR2 SQIVND (reference sequence). CDR3 length: 16 amino acids. V dropped 5 bases and J dropped 8 bases, with 24 bases sitting between them. Combining the CDR3 with reference TRBV19 and TRBJ1-2 gives the whole variable domain DGGITQSPKYLFRKEGQNVTLSCEQNLNHDAMYWYRQDPGQGLRLIYYSQIVNDFQKGDIAEGYSVSREKKESFPLTVTSAQKNPTAFYLCASSPDSGKLFKGYTFGSGTRLTVV.

Comment on this clonotype: A read error may produce the germline difference seen at one junction end. J is TRBJ1-6 and V is TRBV7-9; maybe TRBD1 (5 bases). The CDR3 loop spans 15 amino acids. Germline loops: CDR1 SEHNR, CDR2 FQNEAQ (reference sequence). CDR3 coding DNA: TGTTCCAGCAGCCCCTCCGCGGGGGTGAACTCACCCCTCCACTTT. Translating gives CSSSPSAGVNSPLHF.

The chain links TRBV28 to TRBJ1-1; D uncertain. The V end lost 3 bases, the J end lost 5 bases, and 16 bases lay between the germline ends. Germline values: CDR1 MDHEN, CDR2 SYDVKM. The CDR3 has 15 residues. The CDR3 spells CASSFTQPGETEAFF. The CDR3 DNA sequence: TGTGCCAGCAGTTTCACTCAGCCGGGTGAAACTGAAGCTTTCTTT. The variable domain in full, completed from reference TRBV28 and TRBJ1-1, reads DVKVTQSSRYLVKRTGEKVFLECVQDMDHENMFWYRQDPGLGLRLIYFSYDVKMKEKGDIPEGYSVSREKKERFSLILESASTNQTSMYLCASSFTQPGETEAFFGQGTRLTVV.

The genes are TRBV6-2 or TRBV6-3 and TRBJ2-2; perhaps TRBD1 as D (7 bases). The V end was cut by 7 bases, the J end by 5 bases, with 17 bases between. Germline-derived CDR1 and CDR2 are MNHEY and SVGEGT. This CDR3 is built from 15 residues. CDR3 loop: CASTLQGRWTGELFF. As DNA, the CDR3 is TGTGCCAGCACCTTACAGGGGAGGTGGACCGGGGAGCTGTTTTTT.

This clonotype was found a few times. This chain joins TRBV20-1 and TRBJ2-1; TRBD2 aligns across 13 bases. This CDR3 contains 15 residues. V lost 3 bases, J lost 7 bases, and 6 bases stayed unmatched. In germline, CDR1 is DFQATT, CDR2 SNEGSKA (reference sequence). CDR3 coding DNA: TGCAGTGCTAGGGACCCGGGACTAGCGGGGAATGAGCAGTTCTTC. It specifies CSARDPGLAGNEQFF.

J is TRBJ2-3 and V is TRBV28; 8 bases fit TRBD1. This CDR3 contains 15 residues. CDR1 is MDHEN, CDR2 SYDVKM, per germline. V lost 5 bases and J lost 1; bases outside the gene matches: 5. CDR3: CASSLTGAGTDTQYF. CDR3 DNA: TGTGCCAGCAGTCTGACAGGGGCTGGCACAGATACGCAGTATTTT.

This chain uses TRBV28 with TRBJ1-3; no clear D gene. V dropped 5 bases and J dropped 4 bases, with 9 bases sitting between them. The germline gives CDR1 MDHEN, CDR2 SYDVKM. The CDR3 length is 13 residues. The CDR3 is CASSRTMGNTIYF. The CDR3 region has the DNA TGTGCCAGCAGTCGGACGATGGGAAACACCATATATTTT.

This clonotype was counted between two and nine times. The V call is TRBV12-3 or TRBV12-4, the J call TRBJ2-7, with D unresolved. CDR3 length: 14 amino acids. The V end lost 5 bases, the J end lost 2 bases, and 13 bases lay between the germline ends. The CDR3, as DNA: TGTGCCAGCAGTAGGATGGGCGGTCCCTACGAGCAGTACTTC. Its protein is CASSRMGGPYEQYF.

This clonotype was counted between two and nine times. The V and J genes are TRBV12-3 or TRBV12-4 and TRBJ1-4; maybe TRBD1 (5 bases). CDR3 length: 14 amino acids. V lost 0 bases to trimming and J lost 4 bases, with 6 bases between them. The CDR3 protein is CASSLARVNEKLFF. The CDR3 nucleotides are TGTGCCAGCAGTTTAGCCAGGGTTAATGAAAAACTGTTTTTT.

About this clonotype itself: Mismatch with germline at one junction end may stem from a read error. The V call is TRBV27, the J call TRBJ1-1, with D hard to call. CDR1 and CDR2 from the germline V gene are MNHEY and SMNVEV (reference sequence). The CDR3 covers 13 residues. The DNA of the CDR3 is TGTGCCAGCAGGTTATCGTGGGAAGCCTCAGCTTTCTTT. The encoded protein is CASRLSWEASAFF.

The rearrangement uses TRBV19 and TRBJ2-3; D possibly matches TRBD1 or TRBD2 (6 bases each). V lost 3 bases, J lost 2 bases, and 21 bases lay in between. The CDR3 runs 18 residues. CDR1 and CDR2 from the germline V gene are LNHDA and SQIVND (reference sequence). The chain's CDR3 is CASSMGNDLGGPTDTQYF. CDR3 coding DNA: TGTGCCAGTAGTATGGGTAACGACCTCGGGGGCCCCACAGATACGCAGTATTTT.

J is TRBJ1-1 and V is TRBV5-1, with 9 bases aligning to TRBD1. Germline loops: CDR1 SGHRS, CDR2 YFSETQ. There are 17 residues in the CDR3. With 0 bases clipped from V and 0 bases from J, the junction kept 6 bases outside the gene matches. CDR3 bases: TGCGCCAGCAGCTTGGTCGGGACAGGGCTGTTGAACACTGAAGCTTTCTTT. The encoded protein is CASSLVGTGLLNTEAFF. The full variable domain, completed using reference TRBV5-1 and TRBJ1-1, is KAGVTQTPRYLIKTRGQQVTLSCSPISGHRSVSWYQQTPGQGLQFLFEYFSETQRNKGNFPGRFSGRQFSNSRSEMNVSTLELGDSALYLCASSLVGTGLLNTEAFFGQGTRLTVV.

V gene TRBV7-6 combines with J gene TRBJ1-2; 10 bases match TRBD1. Germline-derived CDR1 and CDR2 are SGHVS and FNYEAQ. The length of the CDR3 is 16 residues. The V segment lost 1 base and the J segment 7 bases; nucleotides outside the gene matches: 9. The CDR3: CASSLEGGQGEFGYTF. CDR3 DNA sequence: TGTGCCAGCAGCTTAGAGGGAGGACAGGGGGAATTTGGCTACACCTTC.

This clonotype was detected only a few times. V gene TRBV2 combines with J gene TRBJ1-5, with D possibly matching TRBD1 (6 bases). V lost 5 bases to trimming and J lost 0 bases, with 11 bases between them. This CDR3 region has 15 residues. The germline CDR1 and CDR2 sequences are SNHLY and FYNNEI. The CDR3 DNA follows: TGTGCCAGCAGTTCGGACAGAAATAGCAATCAGCCCCAGCATTTT. Protein sequence: CASSSDRNSNQPQHF.